The clone carrying this T cell receptor (beta chain) was seen ten or more times. Its target is not known. The ends were cut back, 7 bases at V and 5 bases at J, with 12 bases in the middle. The CDR3 has 13 residues. This entry belongs to a study of human T cells and chemical hapten exposure. Time point meaning: patch test 2, 6 weeks after DPC sensitization. Treatment reported: therapeutic diphenylcyclopropenone sensitization with weekly scalp DPC. During construction of the library, unique molecular identifiers were attached to individual cDNA molecules for quantitative, reproducible TCR counting. Each CDR3 protein is one row after TCRdb ran MiXCR on the RACE reads. The sample lists about 110,000 distinct CDR3 sequences, approximately 8.8% seen once, with 3% to 3.5% in the top ten. Study-level results: More PT1 expanded TCRs went with higher patch test scores.

The TCR originated in a woman in her 40s with alopecia areata. Some clones in this sample may be carry-over from other donors' samples. V and J are TRBV12-3 or TRBV12-4 and TRBJ1-5; D call uncertain. The source was whole blood, collected in connection with sensitization to the hapten diphenylcyclopropenone (DPC). The CDR3 sequence is CASTLLRDQPQHF. The DNA of the CDR3 is TGTGCCAGCACTCTTCTTCGGGATCAGCCCCAGCATTTT.